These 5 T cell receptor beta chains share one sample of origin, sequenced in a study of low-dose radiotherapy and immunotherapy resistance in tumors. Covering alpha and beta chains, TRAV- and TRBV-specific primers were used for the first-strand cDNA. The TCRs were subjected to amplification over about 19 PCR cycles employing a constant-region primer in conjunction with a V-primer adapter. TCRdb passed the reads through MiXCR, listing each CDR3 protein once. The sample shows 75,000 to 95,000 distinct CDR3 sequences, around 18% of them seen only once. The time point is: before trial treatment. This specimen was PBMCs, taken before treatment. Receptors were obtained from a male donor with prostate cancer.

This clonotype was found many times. CDR3 loop: CSVDGTGGSNEQFF. The DNA for the CDR3 is TGCAGCGTTGACGGGACAGGTGGAAGCAATGAGCAGTTCTTC. The rearrangement links TRBV29-1 to TRBJ2-1, with 8 positions matching TRBD1. The CDR3 is 14 amino acids. CDR1 is SQVTM, CDR2 ANQGSEA, per germline. The V and J ends lost 3 bases and 6 bases, in that order; junction bases with no gene match: 7.

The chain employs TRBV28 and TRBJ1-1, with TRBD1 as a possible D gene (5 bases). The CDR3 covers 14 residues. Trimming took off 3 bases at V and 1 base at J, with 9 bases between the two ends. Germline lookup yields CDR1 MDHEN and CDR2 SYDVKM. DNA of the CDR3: TGTGCCAGCAGTTTGCATCAGGGGAACACTGAAGCTTTCTTT. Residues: CASSLHQGNTEAFF.

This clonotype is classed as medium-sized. In DNA form, the CDR3 reads TGTGCCAGCAGTCCGGACCGGAGGGGAGGCAATGAGCAGTTCTTC. It is translated as CASSPDRRGGNEQFF. The rearrangement uses TRBV6-5 and TRBJ2-1, with D maybe TRBD2 (6 bases). V lost 5 bases to trimming and J lost 6 bases, with 17 bases between them. The CDR3 consists of 15 residues. Germline CDR1 and CDR2: MNHEY and SVGAGI.

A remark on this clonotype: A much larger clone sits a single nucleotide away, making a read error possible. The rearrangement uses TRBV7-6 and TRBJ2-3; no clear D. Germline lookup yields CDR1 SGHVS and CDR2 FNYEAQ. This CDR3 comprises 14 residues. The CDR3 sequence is CAISLPLKQDTQYF. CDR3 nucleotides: TGTGCCATCAGCTTACCTTTGAAACAAGATACGCAGTATTTT.

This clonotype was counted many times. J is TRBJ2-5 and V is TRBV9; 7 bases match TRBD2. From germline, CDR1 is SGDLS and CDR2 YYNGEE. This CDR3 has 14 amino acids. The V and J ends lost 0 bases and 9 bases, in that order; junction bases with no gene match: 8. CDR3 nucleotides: TGTGCCAGCAGCGTAGGGGGCGGGGGATGGGCCCAGTACTTC. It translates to CASSVGGGGWAQYF. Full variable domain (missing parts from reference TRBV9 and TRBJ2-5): DSGVTQTPKHLITATGQRVTLRCSPRSGDLSVYWYQQSLDQGLQFLIQYYNGEERAKGNILERFSAQQFPDLHSELNLSSLELGDSALYFCASSVGGGGWAQYFGPGTRLLVL.